Listed here are 26 T cell receptor beta chains from one sample, sequenced in a study of control samples from healthy donors and cancer patients. Measured with immunoSEQ multiplex PCR; TCRdb has only the in-frame clones, and not every one. The sample shows approximately 180,000 clones, roughly 94% of them seen only once. Material: blood. These receptors originate from a woman between 18 and 29 years old in good health.

The V call is TRBV3-1 (or the pseudogene TRBV3-2), the J call TRBJ1-4, with D maybe TRBD1 (5 bases). V was clipped by 1 base and J by 7 bases, with 7 bases between them. The CDR3 covers 13 residues. CDR1 and CDR2 from the germline V gene are LGHDT and YNNKEL (reference sequence). The CDR3 here is CASSQVQGEKLFF. The DNA for the CDR3 is TGTGCCAGCAGCCAAGTGCAGGGTGAAAAACTGTTTTTT.

CDR3 sequence reads: CASSPRGKTLNYGYTF. As DNA, the CDR3 is TGTGCCAGCAGCCCCAGGGGGAAGACTCTGAACTATGGCTACACCTTC. The chain combines TRBV3-1 (or the pseudogene TRBV3-2) with TRBJ1-2, with 7 bases matching TRBD1. The CDR3 length is 16 residues. Germline lookup yields CDR1 LGHDT and CDR2 YNNKEL (reference sequence). After removal of 4 bases from V and 2 bases from J, the junction contained 10 bases not matched to a gene.

The chain combines TRBV28 with TRBJ2-3, with D possibly matching TRBD2 (6 bases). V lost 11 bases to trimming and J lost 2 bases, with 20 bases between them. The CDR3 extends over 15 amino acids. Germline CDR1 and CDR2: MDHEN and SYDVKM. DNA of the CDR3: TGTGCCGCCCCGAAGGGTAGCGGTTCCACAGATACGCAGTATTTT. It yields the protein CAAPKGSGSTDTQYF.

The genes are TRBV6-2 or TRBV6-3 and TRBJ2-1, with TRBD1 identical over 9 bases. From germline, CDR1 is MNHEY and CDR2 SVGEGT. After removal of 5 bases from V and 8 bases from J, the junction contained 4 bases not matched to a gene. This CDR3 has 13 amino acids. In DNA form, the CDR3 reads TGTGCCAGCAGTACGCGGACAGGGGATGAGCAGTTCTTC. Its protein is CASSTRTGDEQFF.

The chain links TRBV7-2 to TRBJ1-5; no clear D gene. Trimming stripped 1 base from V and 6 bases from J, with 4 bases between. Germline loops: CDR1 SGHTA, CDR2 FQGNSA. The CDR3 is 12 residues long. The CDR3 bases are TGTGCCAGCAGCTTAGTGGGTCAGCCCCAGCATTTT. Translation gives CASSLVGQPQHF.

The CDR3 spells CASSEPTGRNEQFF. CDR3 DNA: TGTGCCAGCAGTGAACCGACGGGAAGGAATGAGCAGTTCTTC. V and J are TRBV25-1 and TRBJ2-1, with D tentatively TRBD2 (5 bases). Germline CDR1 and CDR2: MGHDK and SYGVNS. V shed 2 bases and J shed 7 bases, with 12 bases lying between them. The CDR3 contains 14 residues.

As DNA, the CDR3 is TGCGCCAGCAGCCCGGACCTGTCGGTTAACTATGGCTACACCTTC. This encodes CASSPDLSVNYGYTF. The V call is TRBV5-1, the J call TRBJ1-2; D remains unclear. Germline V lookup: CDR1 SGHRS, CDR2 YFSETQ. This CDR3 contains 15 residues. Trimming left V 4 bases short and J 1 base short, with 14 bases between.

The chain joins TRBV24-1 to TRBJ1-5, with a tentative D call TRBD1 (5 bases). Deletions cut 9 bases from V and 3 bases from J, with 11 bases between. Germline lookup yields CDR1 KGHDR and CDR2 SFDVKD. This CDR3 contains 13 residues. CDR3 residues: CATSGGNNQPQHF. CDR3 sequence (DNA): TGTGCCACCTCGGGGGGGAACAATCAGCCCCAGCATTTT.

The chain joins TRBV5-6 to TRBJ2-7; 7 bases line up with TRBD2. This CDR3 has 14 residues. J lost 3 bases, V lost 4 bases, and 7 bases had no gene match. Germline CDR1 SGHDT, CDR2 YYEEEE. This chain's CDR3 is CASSPGGLLYEQYF. CDR3 sequence (DNA): TGTGCCAGCAGCCCGGGAGGACTTCTCTACGAGCAGTACTTC. Complete variable domain (other parts from reference TRBV5-6 and TRBJ2-7): DAGVTQSPTHLIKTRGQQVTLRCSPKSGHDTVSWYQQALGQGPQFIFQYYEEEERQRGNFPDRFSGHQFPNYSSELNVNALLLGDSALYLCASSPGGLLYEQYFGPGTRLTVT.

This clone occurred a few times. The chain carries TRBV18 and TRBJ1-2; 7 bases map to TRBD1. Losses at the gene ends were 5 bases for V and 7 bases for J; bases not matched to a gene: 13. CDR3 length: 15 residues. CDR1 is KGHSH, CDR2 LQKENI, per germline. The CDR3 protein is CASSITGEGLSGYTF. CDR3 coding DNA: TGTGCCAGCTCAATTACAGGGGAGGGATTGAGTGGCTACACCTTC.

This clone occurred once. J is TRBJ2-3 and V is TRBV12-3 or TRBV12-4; the match to TRBD1 covers 10 bases. Trimming at V came to 5 bases and at J to 8 bases, leaving 4 bases not matched to a gene. CDR3 size: 13 residues. The CDR3 region is CASSSRDRGTQYF. CDR3 in DNA: TGTGCCAGCAGTAGCCGGGACAGGGGTACGCAGTATTTT.

The chain uses TRBV24-1 and TRBJ1-4; TRBD1 aligns across 9 bases. The CDR3 spans 19 residues. Germline values: CDR1 KGHDR, CDR2 SFDVKD. J was trimmed by 1 base and V by 1 base; bases with no gene match: 9. The CDR3 coding sequence is TGTGCCACCAGTGATTTCCCGGGACAGGGAGTTGGAACTAATGAAAAACTGTTTTTT. It encodes CATSDFPGQGVGTNEKLFF.

The chain is built from TRBV19 and TRBJ2-5, with unresolved D. This CDR3 spans 13 amino acids. The V and J ends lost 6 bases and 1 base respectively, with 9 bases between them. CDR1 is LNHDA and CDR2 is SQIVND in the germline V gene (reference sequence). CDR3 residues: CASRKGIQETQYF. CDR3 bases: TGTGCCAGTAGGAAAGGGATCCAAGAGACCCAGTACTTC. The full variable domain, its missing parts supplied by reference TRBV19 and TRBJ2-5, is DGGITQSPKYLFRKEGQNVTLSCEQNLNHDAMYWYRQDPGQGLRLIYYSQIVNDFQKGDIAEGYSVSREKKESFPLTVTSAQKNPTAFYLCASRKGIQETQYFGPGTRLLVL.

The rearrangement links TRBV6-2 or TRBV6-3 to TRBJ1-3; 7 nucleotides match TRBD1. The CDR3 sequence is 15 residues long. Germline CDR1 reads MNHEY; CDR2 reads SVGEGT. V shed 5 bases and J 2 bases; nucleotides not matched to a gene: 6. The CDR3 sequence: CASSRPGTAGNTIYF. The DNA of the CDR3 is TGTGCCAGCAGTCGACCCGGGACAGCTGGAAACACCATATATTTT.

The chain is built from TRBV6-5 and TRBJ1-5, with 8 bases matching TRBD1. Germline CDR1 MNHEY, CDR2 SVGAGI. The CDR3 covers 14 residues. V shed 6 bases, J shed 5 bases, and the junction held 6 bases outside the gene matches. The CDR3 nucleotides are TGTGCCAGCAGGGACAGGGCACCCGATCAGCCCCAGCATTTT. It codes for CASRDRAPDQPQHF.

The chain recombines TRBV27 with TRBJ1-5, with D maybe TRBD1 (6 bases). This CDR3 is built from 14 residues. Trimming removed 2 bases at V and 5 bases at J, with 10 bases between. The germline gives CDR1 MNHEY, CDR2 SMNVEV (reference sequence). The CDR3 DNA sequence: TGTGCCAGCAGTTTACAGGGGTTTCATCAGCCCCAGCATTTT. Protein sequence: CASSLQGFHQPQHF.

The V call is TRBV5-1, the J call TRBJ1-1; no firm D call. This CDR3 has 13 residues. V gave up 0 bases and J gave up 3 bases, with 6 bases separating them. CDR1 and CDR2 from the germline V gene are SGHRS and YFSETQ. The CDR3 sequence is CASSLVIDTEAFF. The DNA of the CDR3 is TGCGCCAGCAGCTTGGTGATCGACACTGAAGCTTTCTTT.

This chain links TRBV10-1 with TRBJ1-2; TRBD1 aligns across 7 bases. Trimming took 2 bases from V and 4 from J; bases not matched to a gene: 10. The V gene's germline CDR1 is WNHNN and CDR2 SYGVQD (reference sequence). The CDR3 extends over 16 amino acids. For the CDR3, the DNA is TGCGCCAGCAGTGAGCTGGGAAGGGGGCTGGGCTATGGCTACACCTTC. Amino acids: CASSELGRGLGYGYTF.

V gene TRBV11-2 combines with J gene TRBJ1-3; possibly TRBD1 for D (5 bases). V gave up 5 bases and J gave up 0 bases, with 11 bases separating them. The length of the CDR3 is 15 residues. Germline CDR1 SGHAT, CDR2 FQNNGV. The CDR3 loop reads CASSVWGLSGNTIYF. In DNA, the CDR3 is TGTGCCAGCAGCGTATGGGGCCTCTCTGGAAACACCATATATTTT. The whole variable domain, filled in from reference TRBV11-2 and TRBJ1-3, reads EAGVAQSPRYKIIEKRQSVAFWCNPISGHATLYWYQQILGQGPKLLIQFQNNGVVDDSQLPKDRFSAERLKGVDSTLKIQPAKLEDSAVYLCASSVWGLSGNTIYFGEGSWLTVV.

The J gene is TRBJ1-5, the V gene TRBV2, with a weak D call TRBD1 (6 bases). CDR3 size: 17 residues. The germline V gene has CDR1 SNHLY and CDR2 FYNNEI. V lost 5 bases and J 2 bases, leaving 19 bases between the germline ends. The CDR3 DNA follows: TGTGCCAGCAGTTCTAACTTGGTAGGGGGGGGCAATCAGCCCCAGCATTTT. Translating it yields CASSSNLVGGGNQPQHF. Together with reference TRBV2 and TRBJ1-5, the CDR3 gives the full variable domain: EPEVTQTPSHQVTQMGQEVILRCVPISNHLYFYWYRQILGQKVEFLVSFYNNEISEKSEIFDDQFSVERPDGSNFTLKIRSTKLEDSAMYFCASSSNLVGGGNQPQHFGDGTRLSIL.

The chain links TRBV6-6 to TRBJ2-1, with D unresolved. The CDR3 totals 13 residues. CDR1 and CDR2 (germline): MNHNY, SVGAGI (reference sequence). Trimming took 8 bases from V and 7 from J, leaving 15 bases between them. CDR3 sequence: CASGKYDRNEQFF. The CDR3 coding sequence is TGTGCCAGCGGAAAATACGACCGGAATGAGCAGTTCTTC.

The J gene is TRBJ1-2, the V gene TRBV7-2; maybe TRBD1 (5 bases). The germline V gene has CDR1 SGHTA and CDR2 FQGNSA. V gave up 6 bases and J gave up 7 bases, with 18 bases separating them. The CDR3 loop spans 14 amino acids. The CDR3 region is CASRLTGGMSGYTF. In DNA, the CDR3 is TGTGCCAGCAGGCTGACCGGGGGTATGAGTGGCTACACCTTC.

Here the CDR3 reads CASSLGQGASETQYF. DNA of the CDR3: TGTGCCAGCAGCCTAGGACAGGGGGCATCAGAGACCCAGTACTTC. This chain links TRBV28 with TRBJ2-5; 11 bases map to TRBD1. Trimming cost V 6 bases and J 4 bases; bases outside gene matches: 7. The CDR3 is 15 residues long. From germline, CDR1 is MDHEN and CDR2 SYDVKM. Looking up the rest from reference TRBV28 and TRBJ2-5 gives the full variable domain: DVKVTQSSRYLVKRTGEKVFLECVQDMDHENMFWYRQDPGLGLRLIYFSYDVKMKEKGDIPEGYSVSREKKERFSLILESASTNQTSMYLCASSLGQGASETQYFGPGTRLLVL.

The V gene is TRBV10-1, the J gene TRBJ2-1; the D is unclear. The CDR3 runs 14 residues. CDR1 and CDR2 from the germline V gene are WNHNN and SYGVQD (reference sequence). Trimming took 3 bases from V and 4 from J, leaving 10 bases between them. For the CDR3, the DNA is TGCGCCAGCAGTGACGGCGGAGATTACAATGAGCAGTTCTTC. Its translation: CASSDGGDYNEQFF.

The J gene is TRBJ1-1, the V gene TRBV6-2 or TRBV6-3, with D perhaps matching TRBD1 (5 bases). The CDR3 contains 15 residues. CDR1 and CDR2 from the germline V gene are MNHEY and SVGEGT. The V gene lost 5 bases and the J gene lost 1 base, with 14 bases spanning the gap. The CDR3 loop is CASSLLGQGNTEAFF. In nucleotides, the CDR3 is TGTGCCAGCAGTCTACTAGGGCAGGGGAACACTGAAGCTTTCTTT.

The rearrangement uses TRBV6-5 and TRBJ2-2; D unresolved. The CDR3 contains 14 residues. The V end lost 7 bases, the J end lost 1 base, and 10 bases lay between the germline ends. Per the germline V gene, CDR1 is MNHEY and CDR2 is SVGAGI. CDR3 sequence reads: CASTGRLNTGELFF. Written as DNA, the CDR3 is TGTGCCAGCACGGGTCGGCTGAACACCGGGGAGCTGTTTTTT.